The rows below give T cell receptor beta chains drawn from one sample of a study of PD-1 blockade in mismatch repair-deficient tumors. Repertoires were generated with immunoSEQ multiplex PCR, while TCRdb's copy carries only in-frame clones and drops some. The sample lists 120,000 or so clones, about 88% occurring once. The material sequenced was peripheral blood, taken 44 weeks after starting pembrolizumab. Receptors originate from an adult with mismatch repair-deficient cancer. CDR3s include the opening cysteine and the closing phenylalanine or tryptophan. D genes are given only for firm matches. The size field is filled for only some rows; it gives once, few, many or a size class.

>.|TRBV29-1|TRBJ1-3|.
TGCAGCGTTCTGTTGGGGGGAAGCTCTGGAAACACCATATATTTT
CSVLLGGSSGNTIYF
>.|TRBV4-1|TRBJ2-1|.
TGCGCCAGCAGCCCCGTACTAGCGACAGGCTACAATGAGCAGTTCTTC
CASSPVLATGYNEQFF
>.|TRBV6-1|TRBJ2-7|.
TGTGCCAGCAGTGAAGACCCTCCGGGAGGGACAGTCTCCTACGAGCAGTACTTC
CASSEDPPGGTVSYEQYF
>.|TRBV11-2|TRBJ2-3|.
TGTGCCAGCAGCTTAGTAGGCCGGAGCACAGATACGCAGTATTTT
CASSLVGRSTDTQYF
>.|TRBV27|TRBJ2-7|TRBD2
TGTGCCAGCAGTGACGGGACTAGCGGGAGGTACGAGCAGTACTTC
CASSDGTSGRYEQYF
>.|TRBV29-1|TRBJ1-1|TRBD1
TGCAGCGGAAAGACAGGGATAATGGGATACACTGAAGCTTTCTTT
CSGKTGIMGYTEAFF
>.|TRBV7-2|TRBJ2-3|TRBD2
TGTGCCAGCAGCTTAGGGGTCACTAGCGGGAATACGCAGTATTTT
CASSLGVTSGNTQYF
>.|TRBV10-2|TRBJ2-7|.
TGCGCCAGCAGTGTCACCGGGAACTCCTACGAGCAGTACTTC
CASSVTGNSYEQYF
>.|TRBV6-1|TRBJ1-2|.
TGTGCCAGCAGTGAAAGGAGGGACACTAACTATGGCTACACCTTC
CASSERRDTNYGYTF
>.|TRBV2|TRBJ2-7|TRBD1
TGTGCCAGCAGGACAGGGGATTACGAGCAGTACTTC
CASRTGDYEQYF
>few|TRBV6-5|TRBJ1-5|.
TGTGCCAGCAGCCTAAGACAGGTAGATCAGCCCCAGCATTTT
CASSLRQVDQPQHF
>.|TRBV7-2|TRBJ2-3|TRBD2
TGTGCCAGCAGCCAGACTAGCGGGACCACAGATACGCAGTATTTT
CASSQTSGTTDTQYF
>.|TRBV19|TRBJ2-3|.
TGTGCCAGTAGTATTTATCCGAGGATGGGCCGGAGCACAGATACGCAGTATTTT
CASSIYPRMGRSTDTQYF
>.|TRBV27|TRBJ1-5|.
TGTGCCAGCAGTTTAATAAGCAATCAGCCCCAGCATTTT
CASSLISNQPQHF
>.|TRBV4-2|TRBJ2-2|.
TGTGCCAGCAGCCAAGGGTTCGGGGCCACCGGGGAGCTGTTTTTT
CASSQGFGATGELFF
>.|TRBV5-5|TRBJ2-7|TRBD1
TGTGCCAGCAGCCTGCGGGTTGAGGGGGCTGCTTCCTACGAGCAGTACTTC
CASSLRVEGAASYEQYF
>.|TRBV7-8|TRBJ2-1|.
TGTGCCAGCAGCTTAGTTGTGCGGTACAATGAGCAGTTCTTC
CASSLVVRYNEQFF
>once|TRBV18|TRBJ2-1|.
TGTGCCAGCTCACCCCTATCGGGAGTGATTGAGCAGTTCTTC
CASSPLSGVIEQFF
>.|TRBV7-9|TRBJ2-4|TRBD2
TGTGCCAGCAGCTCCTCAGGGACTAGCTATAAAAACATTCAGTACTTC
CASSSSGTSYKNIQYF
>.|TRBV5-6|TRBJ2-3|.
TGTGCCAGCAGCTTGGGCCGTAGCACAGATACGCAGTATTTT
CASSLGRSTDTQYF
>.|TRBV5-6|TRBJ2-5|.
TGTGCCAGCAGCTCGACAGGTGAAGAGACCCAGTACTTC
CASSSTGEETQYF
>once|TRBV11-2|TRBJ1-1|TRBD1
TGTGCCAGCAGCTTAAACCCAGGGGGTACTGAAGCTTTCTTT
CASSLNPGGTEAFF
>.|TRBV30|TRBJ1-2|TRBD1
TGTGCCTGGAGTGTACCCGGGACAGGGTGGGCGAACGTTGGCTACACCTTC
CAWSVPGTGWANVGYTF
>.|TRBV6-5|TRBJ2-7|.
TGTGCCAGCAGTTACAACCAGGTTTCCTACGAGCAGTACTTC
CASSYNQVSYEQYF
>.|TRBV10-3|TRBJ2-4|TRBD2
TGTGCCACCGGGACTAGCGGGAGTGCTGACATTCAGTACTTC
CATGTSGSADIQYF